These 9 T cell receptor beta chains share one sample of origin, sequenced in a study of blood T cell repertoires in COVID-19. TCRdb's copy holds only in-frame clones and misses some; the assay was immunoSEQ multiplex PCR. The repertoire includes roughly 230,000 clones, about 85% of them detected once, and around 0.89% sits in the top ten. Sequencing was done on a sample of peripheral blood. Receptor source: a man aged 35 to 55 with acute or convalescent COVID-19.

The chain employs TRBV6-5 and TRBJ1-1; D not resolved. Trimming took off 2 bases at V and 0 bases at J, with 7 bases between the two ends. This CDR3 is built from 14 residues. Germline V gene data show CDR1 as MNHEY and CDR2 as SVGAGI. Here the CDR3 DNA reads TGTGCCAGCAGTTACCGGTTTATGAACACTGAAGCTTTCTTT. Protein product: CASSYRFMNTEAFF.

This chain links TRBV6-4 with TRBJ2-3; 8 bases match TRBD2. CDR1 and CDR2 (germline): MRHNA, SNTAGT. The CDR3 contains 15 residues. With V trimmed by 4 bases and J by 2 bases, 5 bases remained unmatched. The CDR3 DNA is TGTGCCAGCAGTGCCAGCGGGGGACCCACAGATACGCAGTATTTT. Translation gives CASSASGGPTDTQYF.

The genes are TRBV9 and TRBJ2-2, with D unresolved. This CDR3 is built from 17 residues. In germline, CDR1 is SGDLS, CDR2 YYNGEE. V lost 4 bases, J lost 5 bases, and 21 bases lay in between. In DNA, the CDR3 is TGTGCCAGCAGCCCCTCGCGCGGAGCCTCACCGACCGGGGAGCTGTTTTTT. As protein: CASSPSRGASPTGELFF.

The J gene is TRBJ1-1, the V gene TRBV5-4; D ambiguous. CDR3 length: 14 residues. Germline values: CDR1 SGHNT, CDR2 YYREEE (reference sequence). Deletions cut 4 bases from V and 1 base from J, with 11 bases between. This CDR3 is CASSIHAGNTEAFF. In nucleotides, the CDR3 is TGTGCCAGCAGCATACACGCAGGGAACACTGAAGCTTTCTTT.

The chain couples TRBV6-5 to TRBJ1-1; 7 bases agree with TRBD1. V lost 6 bases and J lost 5; bases outside the gene matches: 12. CDR1 MNHEY and CDR2 SVGAGI come from the germline V gene. The CDR3 spans 15 residues. As DNA, the CDR3 is TGTGCCAGCAGGAGGGGCAGGGGGAGTTGGACTGAAGCTTTCTTT. Translated: CASRRGRGSWTEAFF.

The J gene is TRBJ2-1, the V gene TRBV19; D may be TRBD1 (5 bases). Germline CDR1 is LNHDA and CDR2 is SQIVND (reference sequence). Trimming shortened V by 8 bases and J by 6 bases, and 20 bases separated the two germline ends. The CDR3 sequence is 15 residues long. This chain's CDR3 is CASRAWAGIFNEQFF. CDR3 coding DNA: TGTGCCAGTCGCGCGTGGGCAGGGATATTCAATGAGCAGTTCTTC.

The rearrangement links TRBV7-9 to TRBJ1-1; 7 nucleotides line up with TRBD1. Germline CDR1 is SEHNR and CDR2 is FQNEAQ (reference sequence). The CDR3 loop spans 14 amino acids. V lost 5 bases, J lost 10 bases, and 13 bases stayed unmatched. The CDR3 DNA reads as TGTGCCAGCAGCGATGGGACAGCCCTAAAGGGAGCTTTCTTT. It encodes CASSDGTALKGAFF.

The genes are TRBV24-1 and TRBJ2-1, with TRBD2 as a possible D gene (5 bases). V lost 2 bases and J lost 8, with 15 bases in between. Germline assignment: CDR1 KGHDR and CDR2 SFDVKD. This CDR3 region has 15 residues. The DNA for the CDR3 is TGTGCCACCAGTGATTCCGGCGCGGGTCCGGATGAGCAGTTCTTC. Its translation is CATSDSGAGPDEQFF.

The chain has TRBV4-1 and TRBJ2-3, with 7 bases fitting TRBD1. Unmatched junction bases numbered 7, after V lost 4 bases and J lost 0 bases. Germline loops: CDR1 MGHRA, CDR2 YSYEKL. The length of the CDR3 is 16 residues. This CDR3 reads CASSRKGDRSTDTQYF. CDR3 DNA: TGCGCCAGCAGCCGCAAGGGGGACAGAAGCACAGATACGCAGTATTTT.